What follows describes a single T cell receptor (beta chain). Its antigen is as yet unknown. Per sample, no less than 5 micrograms of total RNA were extracted. This entry belongs to a study of blood T cells in healthy people across ages. Findings of the study overall: More naive CD4+ cells and higher diversity marked long-lived donors relative to aged donors.

CDR1 is ENHRY, CDR2 SYGVKD, per germline. The CDR3 totals 12 residues. The use of a sample-barcoded 5' primer and a J-beta primer mix characterized a second PCR of roughly 7 to 11 cycles. One entry per CDR3 protein, called by TCRdb with MiXCR from the 5' RACE reads. There are some 1,500,000 distinct CDR3 sequences in the sample; approximately 43% occur only once, and around 4% lies in the top ten. Sample: blood. This sequence originates from a woman under 30 in good health. V and J are TRBV10-3 and TRBJ2-5; D not certain. The J call may be mistaken, given a closer DNA end match to TRBJ2-7. The CDR3 nucleotides are TGTGCCATCGGCGGCGTCGGCTACGAGCAGTACTTC. Its translation: CAIGGVGYEQYF.